The 11 T cell receptor beta chains presented below share a single source sample, sequenced in a study of T cells expressing NK-cell markers. TCRdb re-called the 5' RACE reads, yielding one record per CDR3 amino acid sequence without DNA. This sample's clone table lists roughly 390,000 distinct CDR3 sequences. The source material was blood T cells: a sorted CD56 or NKG2C T cell subset, CD4+ or CD8+ T cells, or bulk PBMC T cells (not recorded which). Receptor source: a man aged 18-69 years in good health.

V gene TRBV12-3 or TRBV12-4 combines with J gene TRBJ1-6; as DNA is missing, the TRBD1 call by TCRdb cannot be tested. The CDR3 runs to 16 residues. The CDR3 sequence: CASSLTQTGPGSPLHF.

The chain combines TRBV18 with TRBJ1-1; checking the TCRdb D call of TRBD1 is not possible without DNA. This CDR3 is 15 amino acids long. Germline V gene data show CDR1 as KGHSH and CDR2 as LQKENI. CDR3 amino acids: CASSPRRERNTEAFF.

CDR3 sequence: CASSTDRGYNNEQFF. The rearrangement uses TRBV18 and TRBJ2-1; TCRdb calls TRBD1, which cannot be checked without DNA. Germline loops: CDR1 KGHSH, CDR2 LQKENI. CDR3 size: 15 residues.

The gene calls are TRBV6-5 and TRBJ1-1; TCRdb's D call of TRBD1 is untestable without DNA. Germline CDR1 and CDR2: MNHEY and SVGAGI. The CDR3 loop spans 14 amino acids. CDR3: CASSWRQGVTEAFF.

The chain couples TRBV12-3 or TRBV12-4 to TRBJ1-1; TCRdb's D gene call, TRBD1, goes unchecked for lack of DNA. This CDR3 region has 16 residues. CDR3 amino acids: CASSSDRGLLNTEAFF.

V usage is TRBV18 and J usage is TRBJ1-1. This CDR3 comprises 14 residues. Germline CDR1 and CDR2: KGHSH and LQKENI. This chain's CDR3 is CASSPQGATGEAFF. Full variable domain (outside the CDR3, taken from reference TRBV18 and TRBJ1-1): NAGVMQNPRHLVRRRGQEARLRCSPMKGHSHVYWYRQLPEEGLKFMVYLQKENIIDESGMPKERFSAEFPKEGPSILRIQQVVRGDSAAYFCASSPQGATGEAFFGQGTRLTVV.

This chain connects TRBV5-1 to TRBJ2-7; the D gene TCRdb calls, TRBD1, cannot be checked with no DNA. The germline V gene encodes CDR1 SGHRS and CDR2 YFSETQ. This CDR3 comprises 18 residues. Here the CDR3 reads CASSLAGQGKGSSYEQYF.

The chain recombines TRBV27 with TRBJ2-3; the TRBD2 assignment by TCRdb is unverifiable without DNA. CDR3 length equals 15 residues. Germline V gene sequence: CDR1 MNHEY, CDR2 SMNVEV (reference sequence). CDR3 sequence reads: CASSPIRGPTDTQYF.

The chain couples TRBV12-3 or TRBV12-4 to TRBJ2-3; the TRBD1 assignment by TCRdb is unverifiable without DNA. This CDR3 has 15 residues. CDR3 sequence: CASSLADRNTDTQYF.

V is TRBV6-2 or TRBV6-3 and J is TRBJ2-7; absent DNA, TCRdb's TRBD1 call cannot be checked. The CDR3 runs to 14 residues. Germline-derived CDR1 and CDR2 are MNHEY and SVGEGT. This CDR3 reads CASRIGTVVNEQYF.

The chain is built from TRBV7-8 and TRBJ2-1. The CDR3 sequence is 13 residues long. Germline-derived CDR1 and CDR2 are SGHVS and FQNEAQ. The CDR3 reads CASSLTLVYEQFF. The full variable domain, rest sourced from reference TRBV7-8 and TRBJ2-1, is GAGVSQSPRYKVAKRGQDVALRCDPISGHVSLFWYQQALGQGPEFLTYFQNEAQLDKSGLPSDRFFAERPEGSVSTLKIQRTQQEDSAVYLCASSLTLVYEQFFGPGTRLTVL.